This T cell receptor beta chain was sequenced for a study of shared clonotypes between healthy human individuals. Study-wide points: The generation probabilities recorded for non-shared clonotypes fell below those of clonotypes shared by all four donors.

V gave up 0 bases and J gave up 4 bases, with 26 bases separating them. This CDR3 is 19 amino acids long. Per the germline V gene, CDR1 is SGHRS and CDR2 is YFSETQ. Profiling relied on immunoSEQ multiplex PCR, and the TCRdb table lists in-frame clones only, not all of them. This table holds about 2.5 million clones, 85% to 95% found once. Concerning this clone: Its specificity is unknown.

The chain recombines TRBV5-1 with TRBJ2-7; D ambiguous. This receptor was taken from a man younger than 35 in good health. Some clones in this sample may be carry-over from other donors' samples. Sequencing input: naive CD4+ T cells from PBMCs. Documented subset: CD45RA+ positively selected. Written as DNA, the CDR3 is TGCGCCAGCAGCTTGGCGGCCGCCCTGCAGACCGTTACACCATACGAGCAGTACTTC. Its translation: CASSLAAALQTVTPYEQYF.